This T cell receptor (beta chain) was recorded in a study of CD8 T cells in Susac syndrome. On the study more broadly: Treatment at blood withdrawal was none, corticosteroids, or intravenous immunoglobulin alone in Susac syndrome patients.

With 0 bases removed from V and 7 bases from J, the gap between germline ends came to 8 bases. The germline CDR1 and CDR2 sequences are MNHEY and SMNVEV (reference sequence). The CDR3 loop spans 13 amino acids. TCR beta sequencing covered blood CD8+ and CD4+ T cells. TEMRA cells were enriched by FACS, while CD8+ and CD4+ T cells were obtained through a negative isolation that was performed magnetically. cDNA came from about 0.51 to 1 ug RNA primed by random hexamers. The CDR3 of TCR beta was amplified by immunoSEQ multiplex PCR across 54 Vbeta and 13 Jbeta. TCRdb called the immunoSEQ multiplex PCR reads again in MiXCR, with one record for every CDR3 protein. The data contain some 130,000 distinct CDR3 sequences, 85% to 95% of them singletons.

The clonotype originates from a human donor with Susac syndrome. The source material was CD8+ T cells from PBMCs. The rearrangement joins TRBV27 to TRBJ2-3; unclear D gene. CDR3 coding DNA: TGTGCCAGCAGTTTATCAGGTGGAAATACGCAGTATTTT. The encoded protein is CASSLSGGNTQYF.